This T cell receptor (beta chain) comes out of a study of T cells in Graves' hyperthyroidism and ophthalmopathy. The study's findings and limits: In the blood, most expanded thyroid clonotypes above 0.001 appeared as well.

Uncontrolled infection, other autoimmune disease, pregnancy or lactation led to exclusion. Amplification yielded TCR beta CDR3 regions, with RNA transcripts as the source. TCR CDR3 regions were first amplified by RT-PCR with HTBI primers. TCRdb redid the calling of the multiplex PCR reads with MiXCR, one entry per CDR3 protein. The sample yields 400,000 to 600,000 distinct CDR3 sequences, more than 20% seen once. This clonotype was counted many times. Its antigen is not known. V lost 8 bases to trimming and J lost 0 bases; unmatched junction nucleotides: 7. This CDR3 is 15 amino acids long. The germline V gene has CDR1 MDHEN and CDR2 SYDVKM.

The sequence was collected from a young man with Graves' hyperthyroidism. Sequencing input: blood. The chain uses TRBV28 and TRBJ1-5, with TRBD1 identical over 7 bases. For the CDR3, the DNA is TGTGCCAGCGGGGCAGGGGGAAATAGCAATCAGCCCCAGCATTTT. Translation: CASGAGGNSNQPQHF. The full variable domain, rest sourced from reference TRBV28 and TRBJ1-5, is DVKVTQSSRYLVKRTGEKVFLECVQDMDHENMFWYRQDPGLGLRLIYFSYDVKMKEKGDIPEGYSVSREKKERFSLILESASTNQTSMYLCASGAGGNSNQPQHFGDGTRLSIL.